This T cell receptor (beta chain) came from a study of blood T cell repertoires in COVID-19. V lost 4 bases, J lost 4 bases, and 2 bases stayed unmatched. The CDR3 contains 15 residues. CDR1 SGHTA and CDR2 FQGNSA come from the germline V gene. Clones were sequenced by immunoSEQ multiplex PCR, and TCRdb holds only the in-frame ones, with some missing. The sample shows 140,000 or so clones, roughly 82% of them seen only once. Sequencing was done on a sample of peripheral blood. This clonotype was sampled from a human donor in a cohort sampled during active COVID-19. The chain couples TRBV7-2 to TRBJ2-2; 11 bases map to TRBD2. CDR3 in amino acids: CASSYSGGATGELFF. CDR3 DNA: TGTGCCAGCAGCTATAGCGGGGGGGCCACCGGGGAGCTGTTTTTT.